This paragraph covers one T cell receptor beta chain sequence. Trimming removed 3 bases from V and 3 bases from J, with 11 bases in between. The length of the CDR3 is 14 residues. The germline gives CDR1 LNHDA, CDR2 SQIVND (reference sequence). These data belong to a study of T cell changes during pregnancy in multiple sclerosis. The repertoire was sequenced with immunoSEQ multiplex PCR; TCRdb's copy has only in-frame clones and lacks some. The profile shows 43,000 or so clones, about 91% of them singletons. The receptor comes from a female donor with multiple sclerosis, enrolled in a pregnancy study. The chain combines TRBV19 with TRBJ1-1, with D uncertain. The sequencing here drew on peripheral blood, taken in the third trimester of pregnancy. The CDR3 coding sequence is TGTGCCAGTAGTATCCTCGGGAGAGACACTGAAGCTTTCTTT. It codes for CASSILGRDTEAFF. The full variable domain, in which reference TRBV19 and TRBJ1-1 provide the parts outside the CDR3, is DGGITQSPKYLFRKEGQNVTLSCEQNLNHDAMYWYRQDPGQGLRLIYYSQIVNDFQKGDIAEGYSVSREKKESFPLTVTSAQKNPTAFYLCASSILGRDTEAFFGQGTRLTVV.